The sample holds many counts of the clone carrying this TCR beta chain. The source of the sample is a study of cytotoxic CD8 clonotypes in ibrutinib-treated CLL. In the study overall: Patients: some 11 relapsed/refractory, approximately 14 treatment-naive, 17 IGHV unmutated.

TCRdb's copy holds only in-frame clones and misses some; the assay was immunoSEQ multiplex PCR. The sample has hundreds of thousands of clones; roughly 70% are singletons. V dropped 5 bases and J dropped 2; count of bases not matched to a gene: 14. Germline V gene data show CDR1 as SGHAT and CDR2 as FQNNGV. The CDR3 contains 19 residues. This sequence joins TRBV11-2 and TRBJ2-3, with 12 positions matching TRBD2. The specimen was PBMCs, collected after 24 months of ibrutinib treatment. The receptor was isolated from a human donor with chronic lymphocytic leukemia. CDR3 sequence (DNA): TGTGCCAGCAGCGCCCAACTCGCCGGGACTAGCGGGTACACAGATACGCAGTATTTT. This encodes CASSAQLAGTSGYTDTQYF. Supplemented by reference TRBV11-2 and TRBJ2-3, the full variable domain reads EAGVAQSPRYKIIEKRQSVAFWCNPISGHATLYWYQQILGQGPKLLIQFQNNGVVDDSQLPKDRFSAERLKGVDSTLKIQPAKLEDSAVYLCASSAQLAGTSGYTDTQYFGPGTRLTVL.